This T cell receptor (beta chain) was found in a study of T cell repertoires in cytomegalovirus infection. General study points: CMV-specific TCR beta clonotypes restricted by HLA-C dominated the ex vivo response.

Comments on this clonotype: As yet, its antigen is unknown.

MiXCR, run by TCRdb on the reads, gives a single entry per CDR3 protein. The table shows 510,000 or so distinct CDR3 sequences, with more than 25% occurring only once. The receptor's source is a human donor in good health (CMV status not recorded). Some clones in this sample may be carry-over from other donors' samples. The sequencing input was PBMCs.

The CDR3, as DNA: TGTGCCAGCAGCTTGCGAACTGCGGGGGTGCGGTTCTTC. Residues: CASSLRTAGVRFF. The chain is built from TRBV7-3 and TRBJ2-1; TRBD2 matches 7 bases. With V trimmed by 3 bases and J by 15 bases, 11 bases remained unmatched. The CDR3 is 13 amino acids. Germline V gene lookup returns CDR1 SGHTA and CDR2 FQGTGA.